This TCR beta chain was obtained from a study of cytomegalovirus exposure and HLA in healthy donors. Overall study results and limits: At a 0.05 false discovery rate, a later analysis found roughly 17,000 TCR beta sequences to be associated with HLA alleles. Prediction of most subjects' HLA-A and HLA-B alleles by TCR beta sequences was reportedly accurate. Many donors shared some public TCRs, even though most TCR sequences were rare. The study assumed roughly uniform donor sequencing depth for presence/absence analyses.

Of note for this clone: The antigen remains undetermined.

The study ran its PCR with 60 Vbeta and 13 Jbeta primers. TCRdb keeps only in-frame clones here, not all; method: immunoSEQ multiplex PCR. Of more than 90,000 clones in the sample, 55% to 70% were seen once. The trim removed 1 base at V and 5 bases at J, leaving 7 bases unmatched. CDR3 size: 16 residues. Germline V gene lookup returns CDR1 SEHNR and CDR2 FQNEAQ (reference sequence). The genes are TRBV7-9 and TRBJ2-5; 10 nucleotides line up with TRBD2. The sequence was obtained from a woman aged 25 to 45 in good health and CMV-seronegative. Sequencing was performed on PBMCs. In nucleotides, the CDR3 is TGTGCCAGCAGCTTAGGGACTAGCGGAGGTTCGGAGACCCAGTACTTC. It is translated as CASSLGTSGGSETQYF.